These 18 T cell receptor beta chains share one sample of origin, sequenced in a study of T cells in Graves' hyperthyroidism and ophthalmopathy. The CDR3 regions of TCR beta were amplified from RNA transcripts. The TCR CDR3 was amplified in a first-round RT-PCR using the HTBI primer set. TCRdb re-called the multiplex PCR reads through MiXCR, storing one row per CDR3 protein. The sample lists hundreds of thousands of distinct CDR3 sequences, 35% to 45% seen once, with 7.5% to 9.5% in the top ten. Sequencing was done on a sample of blood. The receptors shown here come from a man younger than 35 with Graves' hyperthyroidism.

This clonotype has at least ten counts. CDR3 sequence (DNA): TGTGCCAGCAGCTCGGCGGGTGGGAACACTGAAGCTTTCTTT. It encodes CASSSAGGNTEAFF. V gene TRBV7-6 combines with J gene TRBJ1-1; D gene uncertain. The germline gives CDR1 SGHVS, CDR2 FNYEAQ. V gave up 4 bases and J gave up 1 base, with 10 bases separating them. This CDR3 contains 14 residues.

This rearrangement joins TRBV7-3 to TRBJ2-2, with TRBD1 matching 8 bases. The germline V gene encodes CDR1 SGHTA and CDR2 FQGTGA. This CDR3 has 17 amino acids. V lost 0 bases to trimming and J lost 7 bases; unmatched junction nucleotides: 10. The CDR3 loop reads CASSLTPPGQAGGELFF. In DNA form, the CDR3 reads TGTGCCAGCAGCTTAACTCCGCCGGGACAGGCTGGCGGGGAGCTGTTTTTT.

Ten or more counts support this clonotype. V is TRBV14 and J is TRBJ1-1; D uncertain. V gave up 0 bases and J gave up 7 bases, with 6 bases separating them. In germline, CDR1 is SGHDN, CDR2 FVKESK. The CDR3 totals 12 residues. The CDR3 bases are TGTGCCAGCAGCCAAGACGGGCTTGAAGCTTTCTTT. This translates into CASSQDGLEAFF.

Ten or more counts support this clonotype. The chain employs TRBV7-2 and TRBJ2-7; a weak D match, TRBD2 (6 bases). Trimming stripped 4 bases from V and 7 bases from J, with 11 bases between. CDR1 and CDR2 (germline): SGHTA, FQGNSA. CDR3 length: 12 residues. The CDR3: CASSWRGEEQYF. The CDR3 DNA follows: TGTGCCAGCAGCTGGAGGGGAGAGGAGCAGTACTTC.

At least ten counts were recorded for this clonotype. The V call is TRBV12-3 or TRBV12-4, the J call TRBJ1-2; D gene uncertain. The CDR3 is 14 residues long. V shed 6 bases and J shed 0 bases, with 11 bases lying between them. This CDR3 is CASRAIGTNYGYTF. CDR3 DNA sequence: TGTGCCAGCAGAGCCATCGGGACTAACTATGGCTACACCTTC.

This rearrangement joins TRBV7-3 to TRBJ2-7; 11 nucleotides agree with TRBD2. Germline CDR1 reads SGHTA; CDR2 reads FQGTGA. The CDR3 loop spans 16 amino acids. Losses at the gene ends were 8 bases for V and 3 bases for J; bases not matched to a gene: 12. The chain's CDR3 is CASVPGASGGHYEQYF. CDR3 coding DNA: TGTGCCAGCGTCCCCGGAGCTAGCGGGGGGCACTACGAGCAGTACTTC.

This clonotype turned up a few times. The chain links TRBV5-8 to TRBJ2-5; 7 nucleotides match TRBD2. The J segment lost 5 bases and the V segment lost 1 base, leaving 8 bases of the junction unmatched. The germline CDR1 and CDR2 sequences are SGHTS and YDEGEE. This CDR3 has 15 amino acids. CDR3 protein: CASSLSSGRGETQYF. In DNA, the CDR3 is TGTGCCAGCAGCTTGAGTAGTGGGAGGGGCGAGACCCAGTACTTC.

This clonotype has a count of ten or more. V and J are TRBV7-9 and TRBJ1-4; D may be TRBD1 (6 bases). The CDR3 sequence is 14 residues long. Germline CDR1 is SEHNR and CDR2 is FQNEAQ (reference sequence). Trimming removed 5 bases at V and 8 bases at J, with 15 bases between. The CDR3 nucleotides read TGTGCCAGCAGCCCGGGACATGGGCTAGAAAAACTGTTTTTT. Its translation is CASSPGHGLEKLFF.

The V gene is TRBV9, the J gene TRBJ2-7; D possibly matches TRBD1 or TRBD2 (7 bases each). V was trimmed by 2 bases and J by 9 bases, leaving 24 bases between them. Per germline, CDR1 SGDLS and CDR2 YYNGEE. The CDR3 consists of 16 residues. CDR3: CASSVGPSRGGHGQYF. For the CDR3, the DNA is TGTGCCAGCAGCGTCGGTCCCTCCAGGGGGGGGCACGGGCAGTACTTC.

V and J are TRBV11-2 and TRBJ1-1, with D possibly TRBD1 on 5 matching bases. V shed 5 bases and J shed 7 bases, with 20 bases lying between them. Germline V CDR1 and CDR2: SGHAT, FQNNGV. The CDR3 has 15 amino acids. The CDR3 loop reads CASSQEPIGDSEAFF. The CDR3 DNA reads as TGTGCCAGCAGCCAAGAACCCATAGGGGATAGTGAAGCTTTCTTT.

This clonotype was picked up many times. V and J are TRBV7-9 and TRBJ1-5; TRBD1 agrees at 8 bases. The CDR3 has 15 residues. Germline values: CDR1 SEHNR, CDR2 FQNEAQ (reference sequence). With V trimmed by 5 bases and J by 2 bases, 5 bases remained unmatched. The CDR3 DNA reads as TGTGCCAGCAGCAACGACAGGGGCCGCAATCAGCCCCAGCATTTT. This encodes CASSNDRGRNQPQHF.

This clonotype showed up many times. A read error may produce the germline difference seen at one junction end. V usage is TRBV5-1 and J usage is TRBJ2-5; 7 nucleotides line up with TRBD2. From germline, CDR1 is SGHRS and CDR2 YFSETQ. This CDR3 comprises 13 residues. This CDR3 reads CASSPGLEETQYF. The CDR3 DNA reads as TGTGCCAGCAGCCCCGGACTAGAAGAGACCCAGTACTTC.

Of note for this clonotype: Germline and junction disagree at one end, which may indicate a read error. The genes are TRBV2 and TRBJ1-5; maybe TRBD1 (6 bases). The length of the CDR3 is 12 residues. Germline CDR1 and CDR2: SNHLY and FYNNEI. The CDR3: CAISANRDTQHF. DNA of the CDR3: TGTGCCATCAGTGCTAACCGGGACACCCAGCATTTT.

This clonotype was observed a few times. The chain links TRBV12-3 or TRBV12-4 to TRBJ1-4; D might be TRBD1 (6 bases). The V gene lost 1 base and the J gene lost 14 bases, with 11 bases spanning the gap. This CDR3 is 12 amino acids long. As DNA, the CDR3 is TGTGCCAGCAGTTTAGAGGGGGTGAAGCTGTTTTTT. It encodes CASSLEGVKLFF.

As to this clonotype: A much larger clone sits a single nucleotide away, making a read error possible. The chain couples TRBV9 to TRBJ2-5; D is perhaps TRBD1 (6 bases). Germline values: CDR1 SGDLS, CDR2 YYNGEE. There are 14 residues in the CDR3. The CDR3 DNA sequence: TGTGCCAGCAGTGAATGGACAGACCAAGAGGCCCAGTACTTC. It encodes CASSEWTDQEAQYF. Supplemented by reference TRBV9 and TRBJ2-5, the full variable domain reads DSGVTQTPKHLITATGQRVTLRCSPRSGDLSVYWYQQSLDQGLQFLIQYYNGEERAKGNILERFSAQQFPDLHSELNLSSLELGDSALYFCASSEWTDQEAQYFGPGTRLLVL.

This clonotype has just a few counts. The rearrangement links TRBV5-1 to TRBJ1-2; no clear D. The V gene's germline CDR1 is SGHRS and CDR2 YFSETQ. The CDR3 consists of 14 residues. Trimming pared 3 bases from V and 4 bases from J, leaving 13 bases between. Here the CDR3 DNA reads TGCGCCAGCAGCTCCCAGGACGGATCCTATGGCTACACCTTC. It yields the protein CASSSQDGSYGYTF. Looking up the rest from reference TRBV5-1 and TRBJ1-2 gives the full variable domain: KAGVTQTPRYLIKTRGQQVTLSCSPISGHRSVSWYQQTPGQGLQFLFEYFSETQRNKGNFPGRFSGRQFSNSRSEMNVSTLELGDSALYLCASSSQDGSYGYTFGSGTRLTVV.

The V call is TRBV7-8, the J call TRBJ2-7; 13 nucleotides align to TRBD2. J gave up 6 bases and V 2 bases, and 10 bases lay outside the gene matches. Germline CDR1 reads SGHVS; CDR2 reads FQNEAQ. This CDR3 spans 17 amino acids. CDR3 in DNA: TGTGCCAGCAGCTTACGGGGAACTAGCGGGAGGGCCGTCGAGCAGTACTTC. Translated, it gives CASSLRGTSGRAVEQYF. Using reference TRBV7-8 and TRBJ2-7 for the parts outside the CDR3, the full variable domain is GAGVSQSPRYKVAKRGQDVALRCDPISGHVSLFWYQQALGQGPEFLTYFQNEAQLDKSGLPSDRFFAERPEGSVSTLKIQRTQQEDSAVYLCASSLRGTSGRAVEQYFGPGTRLTVT.

V usage is TRBV4-3 and J usage is TRBJ1-1; D ambiguous. The CDR3 extends over 14 amino acids. Germline V gene data show CDR1 as LGHNA and CDR2 as YSLEER. Deletions cut 1 base from V and 0 bases from J, with 6 bases between. The CDR3 DNA sequence: TGCGCCAGCAGCCAAGGGTGGATGAACACTGAAGCTTTCTTT. Its protein product is CASSQGWMNTEAFF.